This TCR beta chain was sequenced during a study of CDR3 diversity in severe acne. MiXCR, run by TCRdb on the PCR reads, gives a single entry per CDR3 protein. The table records roughly 81,000 distinct CDR3 sequences, about half of them present only once. The CDR3 length is 13 residues. Germline CDR1 SGHTA, CDR2 FQGNSA. V shed 2 bases and J shed 6 bases, with 11 bases lying between them. This clonotype came up once. The V gene is TRBV7-2, the J gene TRBJ2-7, with D perhaps TRBD1 (5 bases). The clonotype originates from a male donor in good health, serving as a control. The sample was blood. This CDR3 is CASSLPRVGEQYF. The CDR3 DNA reads TGTGCCAGCAGCTTACCCAGGGTCGGCGAGCAGTACTTC.